This TCR beta chain was sequenced during a study of CD8 T cells in Susac syndrome. Random hexamers served to reverse transcribe about 0.45 to 1 ug RNA. From the immunoSEQ multiplex PCR reads, TCRdb called clonotypes with MiXCR, one entry per CDR3 protein. The data contain around 200,000 distinct CDR3 sequences, 95% of them singletons. The CDR3 sequence is 14 residues long. J lost 8 bases, V lost 0 bases, and 0 bases had no gene match. The germline CDR1 and CDR2 sequences are MNHEY and SMNVEV (reference sequence). The sequence derives from a human donor with multiple sclerosis. The chain recombines TRBV27 with TRBJ1-6, with TRBD1 matching 8 bases. The sequenced sample was CD4+ T cells from PBMCs. The CDR3 nucleotides read TGTGCCAGCAGTTTATCGACAGGGGATTCACCCCTCCACTTT. Translated: CASSLSTGDSPLHF.